These 20 T cell receptor beta chains originate from one sample sequenced in a study of T-cell reconstitution after alpha-beta-depleted transplantation in children. The library targeted TCRbeta and was prepared with unique molecular identifiers. TCRdb independently ran MiXCR on the PCR reads; one entry per CDR3 protein. The data contain 140,000 to 150,000 distinct CDR3 sequences, around 8.5% of them singletons. This specimen was PBMCs, mostly from graft donor cells, taken 180 days after TCRalphabeta/CD19-depleted stem cell transplant. These TCRs come from a female patient aged 2 to 10 who had a stem cell transplant for congenital amegakaryocytic thrombocytopenia, so the T cells may come from the graft donor.

The V gene is TRBV29-1, the J gene TRBJ2-5; D not certain. V gave up 7 bases and J gave up 4 bases, with 13 bases separating them. The CDR3 loop spans 12 amino acids. CDR1 and CDR2 from the germline V gene are SQVTM and ANQGSEA. Here the CDR3 DNA reads TGCAGCGGGGCAAGGTGGGGAGAGACCCAGTACTTC. It encodes CSGARWGETQYF.

This clonotype appeared many times. The V gene is TRBV20-1, the J gene TRBJ2-4; 7 bases align to TRBD2. The germline gives CDR1 DFQATT, CDR2 SNEGSKA (reference sequence). The CDR3 is made up of 14 amino acids. J gave up 3 bases and V 1 base, and 3 bases lay outside the gene matches. The DNA of the CDR3 is TGCAGTGCTAGAGGGGGGGGTGGCAAAAACATTCAGTACTTC. Protein product: CSARGGGGKNIQYF.

Many counts were recorded for this clonotype. This chain joins TRBV11-2 and TRBJ2-7; D is perhaps TRBD1 or TRBD2 (5 bases each). V was trimmed by 3 bases and J by 0 bases, leaving 18 bases between them. The CDR3 is 17 residues long. Germline assignment: CDR1 SGHAT and CDR2 FQNNGV. The CDR3 nucleotides read TGTGCCAGCAGCTTTGGGACGGTCCCTCGGAACTCCTACGAGCAGTACTTC. Translating gives CASSFGTVPRNSYEQYF.

At least ten counts were recorded for this clonotype. V usage is TRBV20-1 and J usage is TRBJ2-3; 8 bases match TRBD2. Germline-derived CDR1 and CDR2 are DFQATT and SNEGSKA (reference sequence). This CDR3 has 14 residues. Trimming took 5 bases from V and 2 from J; bases not matched to a gene: 6. CDR3 protein: CSALTSGLTDTQYF. DNA of the CDR3: TGCAGTGCTTTAACTAGCGGTCTCACAGATACGCAGTATTTT.

At least ten counts were recorded for this clonotype. This rearrangement joins TRBV20-1 to TRBJ2-7; 7 nucleotides agree with TRBD2. The length of the CDR3 is 15 residues. With V trimmed by 3 bases and J by 2 bases, 10 bases remained unmatched. CDR1 is DFQATT, CDR2 SNEGSKA, per germline (reference sequence). The CDR3 nucleotides read TGCAGTGCTAGCCCTACTAGCGACTTTGCCTACGAGCAGTACTTC. Translation gives CSASPTSDFAYEQYF.

The V gene is TRBV5-1, the J gene TRBJ2-7; D gene uncertain. This CDR3 is 13 amino acids long. Germline V gives CDR1 SGHRS, CDR2 YFSETQ. V shed 0 bases and J shed 3 bases, with 7 bases lying between them. CDR3 nucleotide sequence: TGCGCCAGCAGCTTGGACGGTGTCTACGAGCAGTACTTC. It yields the protein CASSLDGVYEQYF.

This clonotype occurred many times. For the CDR3, the DNA is TGCGCCAGCAGCTTGCGTGGCAGGGACCCTGGCTACACCTTC. Protein product: CASSLRGRDPGYTF. V is TRBV5-1 and J is TRBJ1-2, with D possibly matching TRBD1 (5 bases). V lost 1 base, J lost 7 bases, and 14 bases lay in between. The CDR3 runs to 14 residues. Germline V lookup: CDR1 SGHRS, CDR2 YFSETQ.

This clonotype was observed at least ten times. The J gene is TRBJ1-1, the V gene TRBV7-2; TRBD1 agrees at 8 bases. Per germline, CDR1 SGHTA and CDR2 FQGNSA. The CDR3 contains 13 residues. The V segment lost 5 bases and the J segment 6 bases; nucleotides outside the gene matches: 5. CDR3 DNA sequence: TGTGCCAGCAGCCTGGACAGGGAGCCTGAAGCTTTCTTT. Its protein product is CASSLDREPEAFF.

The rearrangement links TRBV5-1 to TRBJ2-7; tentatively, D is TRBD1 or TRBD2 (5 bases each). V was trimmed by 0 bases and J by 3 bases, leaving 10 bases between them. From germline, CDR1 is SGHRS and CDR2 YFSETQ. This CDR3 spans 14 amino acids. CDR3 region: CASSLAGTGYEQYF. CDR3 nucleotides: TGCGCCAGCAGCTTGGCCGGGACGGGCTACGAGCAGTACTTC.

In its sample, this clonotype was seen many times. The chain carries TRBV28 and TRBJ1-1, with 7 positions matching TRBD1. V was clipped by 5 bases and J by 7 bases; unmatched bases: 10. The CDR3 is 14 residues long. Germline V CDR1 and CDR2: MDHEN, SYDVKM. The CDR3 DNA is TGTGCCAGCAGTCTGGAGGGGGCCACTTTTGAAGCTTTCTTT. It codes for CASSLEGATFEAFF.

The CDR3 nucleotides are TGTGCCAGCAGTACTCGACAGGGGAGGGCCGAGCAGTACTTC. Its translation is CASSTRQGRAEQYF. The chain combines TRBV28 with TRBJ2-7; D is perhaps TRBD1 (8 bases). Trimming left V 5 bases short and J 6 bases short, with 17 bases between. CDR1 MDHEN and CDR2 SYDVKM come from the germline V gene. The CDR3 has 14 residues.

This clonotype was found many times. J is TRBJ2-7 and V is TRBV28, with TRBD2 matching over 10 bases. CDR1 is MDHEN, CDR2 SYDVKM, per germline. Losses at the gene ends were 4 bases for V and 5 bases for J; bases not matched to a gene: 14. The CDR3 has 17 amino acids. The CDR3 sequence: CASSSYKLAGSRDEQYF. For the CDR3, the DNA is TGTGCCAGCAGTTCTTATAAACTAGCGGGAAGTAGAGACGAGCAGTACTTC.

This clonotype was observed at least ten times. This chain uses TRBV4-2 with TRBJ2-7; TRBD2 matches at 8 bases. V gave up 0 bases and J gave up 3 bases; unmatched junction bases: 7. CDR1 is LGHNA and CDR2 is YNFKEQ in the germline V gene. This CDR3 contains 16 residues. CDR3 DNA sequence: TGTGCCAGCAGCCAAGATGGGGCGGGAGGAAGCTACGAGCAGTACTTC. Amino acids: CASSQDGAGGSYEQYF.

This clonotype showed up many times. CDR3 DNA: TGCGCCAGCAGCTCCCGAGTTCCCAATGAGCAGTTCTTC. Its translation: CASSSRVPNEQFF. The chain is built from TRBV5-1 and TRBJ2-1; D gene unclear. Between the trimmed V and J ends, which lost 3 bases and 6 bases, there was a span of 10 bases. The CDR3 is made up of 13 amino acids. CDR1 SGHRS and CDR2 YFSETQ come from the germline V gene.

This clonotype was detected only a few times. DNA for the CDR3: TGTGCCAGCAGCTTTCAGGGAAACACTGAAGCTTTCTTT. Protein product: CASSFQGNTEAFF. V and J are TRBV7-2 and TRBJ1-1; D is possibly TRBD1 (5 bases). This CDR3 spans 13 amino acids. Between the trimmed V and J ends, which lost 3 bases and 2 bases, there was a span of 7 bases. The germline V gene encodes CDR1 SGHTA and CDR2 FQGNSA.

This clonotype was seen many times. The rearrangement uses TRBV5-1 and TRBJ2-7, with D perhaps TRBD2 (6 bases). Looked up from germline, CDR1 is SGHRS and CDR2 is YFSETQ. This CDR3 contains 15 residues. V lost 0 bases, J lost 2 bases, and 12 bases lay in between. CDR3 residues: CASSLEPGRTYEQYF. In nucleotides, the CDR3 is TGCGCCAGCAGCTTGGAACCAGGGAGGACCTACGAGCAGTACTTC.

This clonotype was seen at least ten times. The chain combines TRBV5-1 with TRBJ2-7; 11 nucleotides align to TRBD2. Germline trimming cut 0 bases from V and 3 bases from J; bases unmatched to any gene: 5. In germline, CDR1 is SGHRS, CDR2 YFSETQ. The CDR3 is made up of 16 amino acids. The CDR3 coding sequence is TGCGCCAGCAGCTTGGATACTAGCGGGAGTGTCTACGAGCAGTACTTC. Its translation is CASSLDTSGSVYEQYF.

This clonotype has a count of ten or more. The rearrangement uses TRBV20-1 and TRBJ2-5; 10 bases align to TRBD2. V trimming: 5 bases; J trimming: 1 base; junction bases outside the gene matches: 7. The CDR3 runs to 15 residues. Germline loops: CDR1 DFQATT, CDR2 SNEGSKA (reference sequence). CDR3 loop: CSAGVEREGQETQYF. CDR3 coding DNA: TGCAGTGCTGGGGTAGAGCGGGAGGGCCAAGAGACCCAGTACTTC.

This clonotype has more than one count but fewer than ten. V usage is TRBV20-1 and J usage is TRBJ2-3, with TRBD2 identical over 8 bases. The trim removed 5 bases at V and 1 base at J, leaving 8 bases unmatched. The CDR3 spans 15 residues. Per germline, CDR1 DFQATT and CDR2 SNEGSKA (reference sequence). The CDR3 sequence is CSASSAGGRTDTQYF. The CDR3 DNA sequence: TGCAGTGCTTCATCGGCGGGAGGACGCACAGATACGCAGTATTTT.

This sequence joins TRBV6-5 and TRBJ1-1; no clear D gene. This CDR3 has 15 amino acids. Germline V gene sequence: CDR1 MNHEY, CDR2 SVGAGI. Trimming took 6 bases from V and 0 from J, leaving 14 bases between them. The CDR3 reads CASSPTRRLNTEAFF. The CDR3 DNA is TGTGCCAGCAGCCCTACTCGACGGCTGAACACTGAAGCTTTCTTT.